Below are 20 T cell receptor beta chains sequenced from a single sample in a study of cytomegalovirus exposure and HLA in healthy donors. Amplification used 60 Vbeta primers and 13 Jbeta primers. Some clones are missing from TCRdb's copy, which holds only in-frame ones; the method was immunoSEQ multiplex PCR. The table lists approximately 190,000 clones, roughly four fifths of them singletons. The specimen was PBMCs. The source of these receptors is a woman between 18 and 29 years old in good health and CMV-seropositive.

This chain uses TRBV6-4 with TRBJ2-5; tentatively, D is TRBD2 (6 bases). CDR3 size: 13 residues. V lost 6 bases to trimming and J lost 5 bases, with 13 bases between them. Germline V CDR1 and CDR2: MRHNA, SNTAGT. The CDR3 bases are TGTGCCAGCAGGAGGGAAGCGGGTGAGACCCAGTACTTC. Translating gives CASRREAGETQYF.

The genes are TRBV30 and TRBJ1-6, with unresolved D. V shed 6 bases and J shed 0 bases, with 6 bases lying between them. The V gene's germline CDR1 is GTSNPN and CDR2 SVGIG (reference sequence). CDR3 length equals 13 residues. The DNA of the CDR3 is TGTGCCTGCGAGAGCTCCTATAATTCACCCCTCCACTTT. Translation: CACESSYNSPLHF.

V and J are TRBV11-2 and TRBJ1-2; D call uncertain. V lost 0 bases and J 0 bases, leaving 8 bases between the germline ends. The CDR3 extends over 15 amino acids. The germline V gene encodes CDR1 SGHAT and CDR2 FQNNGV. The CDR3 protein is CASSLDRPPNYGYTF. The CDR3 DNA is TGTGCCAGCAGCTTAGACAGGCCCCCTAACTATGGCTACACCTTC.

CDR3 nucleotides: TGTGCCAGCAGCCGGGACAGGGGTCCGAAGAAGCAGTACGTC. Residues: CASSRDRGPKKQYV. V and J are TRBV5-5 and TRBJ2-7, with 10 bases identical to TRBD1. This CDR3 spans 14 amino acids. V gave up 4 bases and J gave up 8 bases; unmatched junction bases: 9. Germline V gene sequence: CDR1 SGHKS, CDR2 YYEKEE (reference sequence).

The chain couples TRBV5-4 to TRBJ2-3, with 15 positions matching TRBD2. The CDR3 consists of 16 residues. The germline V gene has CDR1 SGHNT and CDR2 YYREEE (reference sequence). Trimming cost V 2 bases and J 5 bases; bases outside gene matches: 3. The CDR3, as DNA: TGTGCCAGCAGCTTTTTGGGACTAGCGGGGGGAGATACGCAGTATTTT. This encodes CASSFLGLAGGDTQYF.

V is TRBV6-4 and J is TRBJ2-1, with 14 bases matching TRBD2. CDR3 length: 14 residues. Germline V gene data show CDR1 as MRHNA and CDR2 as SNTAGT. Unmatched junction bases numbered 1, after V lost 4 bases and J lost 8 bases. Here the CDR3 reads CASSAGLAGDEQFF. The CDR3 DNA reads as TGTGCCAGCAGTGCGGGACTAGCGGGGGATGAGCAGTTCTTC.

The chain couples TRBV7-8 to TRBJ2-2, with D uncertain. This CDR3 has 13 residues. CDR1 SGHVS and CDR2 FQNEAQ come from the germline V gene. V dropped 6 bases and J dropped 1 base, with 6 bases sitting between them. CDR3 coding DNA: TGTGCCAGCAGGTTACAGAACACCGGGGAGCTGTTTTTT. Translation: CASRLQNTGELFF.

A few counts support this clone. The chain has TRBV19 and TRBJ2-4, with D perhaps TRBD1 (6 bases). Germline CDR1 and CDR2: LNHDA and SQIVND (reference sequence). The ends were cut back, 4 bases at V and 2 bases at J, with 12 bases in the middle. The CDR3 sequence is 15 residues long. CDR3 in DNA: TGTGCCAGTAGTAAAGGGGACACTTCCAAAAACATTCAGTACTTC. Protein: CASSKGDTSKNIQYF. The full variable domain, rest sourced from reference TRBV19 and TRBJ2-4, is DGGITQSPKYLFRKEGQNVTLSCEQNLNHDAMYWYRQDPGQGLRLIYYSQIVNDFQKGDIAEGYSVSREKKESFPLTVTSAQKNPTAFYLCASSKGDTSKNIQYFGAGTRLSVL.

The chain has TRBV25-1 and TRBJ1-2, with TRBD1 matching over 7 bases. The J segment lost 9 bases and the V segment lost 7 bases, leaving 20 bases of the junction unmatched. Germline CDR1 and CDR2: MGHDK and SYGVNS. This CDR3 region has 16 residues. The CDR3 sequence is CASTGWGQCLLYRYTF. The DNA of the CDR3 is TGTGCCAGCACTGGCTGGGGACAGTGCCTTTTGTATCGCTACACCTTC.

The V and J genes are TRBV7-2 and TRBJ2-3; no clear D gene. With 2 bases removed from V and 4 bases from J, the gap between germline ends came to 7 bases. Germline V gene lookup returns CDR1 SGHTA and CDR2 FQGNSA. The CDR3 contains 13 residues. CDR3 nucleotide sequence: TGTGCCAGCAGCTTACTAACCTCAGATACGCAGTATTTT. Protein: CASSLLTSDTQYF. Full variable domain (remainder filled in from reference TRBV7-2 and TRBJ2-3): GAGVSQSPSNKVTEKGKDVELRCDPISGHTALYWYRQSLGQGLEFLIYFQGNSAPDKSGLPSDRFSAERTGGSVSTLTIQRTQQEDSAVYLCASSLLTSDTQYFGPGTRLTVL.

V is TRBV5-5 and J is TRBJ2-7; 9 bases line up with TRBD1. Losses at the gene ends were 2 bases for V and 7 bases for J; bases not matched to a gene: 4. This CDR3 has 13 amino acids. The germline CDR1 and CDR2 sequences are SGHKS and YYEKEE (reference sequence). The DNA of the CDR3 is TGTGCCAGCAGCTTCGGGACAGGGCAAGAGCAGTACGTC. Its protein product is CASSFGTGQEQYV.

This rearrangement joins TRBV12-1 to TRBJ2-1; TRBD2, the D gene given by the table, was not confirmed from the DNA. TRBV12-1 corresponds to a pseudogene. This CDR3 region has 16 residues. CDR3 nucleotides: TGTGCCAGCAGCTTTAATGGAGAGGGCAACCGAGGTGAGCAGTTCTTC. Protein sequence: CASSFNGEGNRGEQFF.

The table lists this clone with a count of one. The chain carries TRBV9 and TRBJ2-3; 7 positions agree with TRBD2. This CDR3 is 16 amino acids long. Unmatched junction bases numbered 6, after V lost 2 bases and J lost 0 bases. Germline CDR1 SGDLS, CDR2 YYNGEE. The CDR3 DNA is TGTGCCAGCAGCGTCCGAGCGGGACTTAGCACAGATACGCAGTATTTT. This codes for CASSVRAGLSTDTQYF.

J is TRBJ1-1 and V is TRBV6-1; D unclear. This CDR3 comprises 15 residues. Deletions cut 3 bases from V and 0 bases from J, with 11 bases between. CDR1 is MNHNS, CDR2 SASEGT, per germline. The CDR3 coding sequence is TGTGCCAGCAGTGACCGTACAGTCATGAACACTGAAGCTTTCTTT. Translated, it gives CASSDRTVMNTEAFF.

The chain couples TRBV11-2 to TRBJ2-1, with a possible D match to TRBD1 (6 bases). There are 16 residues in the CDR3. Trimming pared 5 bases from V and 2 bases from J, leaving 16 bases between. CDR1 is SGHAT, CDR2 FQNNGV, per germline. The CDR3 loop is CASSNPGQVAYNEQFF. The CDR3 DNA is TGTGCCAGCAGCAACCCGGGACAAGTCGCCTACAATGAGCAGTTCTTC. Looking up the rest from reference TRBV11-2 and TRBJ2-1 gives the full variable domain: EAGVAQSPRYKIIEKRQSVAFWCNPISGHATLYWYQQILGQGPKLLIQFQNNGVVDDSQLPKDRFSAERLKGVDSTLKIQPAKLEDSAVYLCASSNPGQVAYNEQFFGPGTRLTVL.

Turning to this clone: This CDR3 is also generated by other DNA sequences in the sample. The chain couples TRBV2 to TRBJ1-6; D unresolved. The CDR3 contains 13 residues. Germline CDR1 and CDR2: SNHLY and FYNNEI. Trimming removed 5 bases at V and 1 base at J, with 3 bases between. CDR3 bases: TGTGCCAGCAGTCCTTCCTATAATTCACCCCTCCACTTT. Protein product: CASSPSYNSPLHF.

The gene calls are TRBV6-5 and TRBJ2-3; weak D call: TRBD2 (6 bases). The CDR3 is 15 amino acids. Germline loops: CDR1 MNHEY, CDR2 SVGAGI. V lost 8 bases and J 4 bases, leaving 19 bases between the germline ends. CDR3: CASQTIEAGSDTQYF. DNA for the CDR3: TGTGCCAGCCAAACGATAGAGGCGGGGTCAGATACGCAGTATTTT.

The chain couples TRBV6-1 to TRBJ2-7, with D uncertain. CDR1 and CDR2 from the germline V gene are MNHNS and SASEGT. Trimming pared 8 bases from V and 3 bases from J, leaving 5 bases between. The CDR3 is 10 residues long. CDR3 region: CASCDYEQYF. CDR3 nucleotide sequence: TGTGCCAGCTGCGACTACGAGCAGTACTTC.

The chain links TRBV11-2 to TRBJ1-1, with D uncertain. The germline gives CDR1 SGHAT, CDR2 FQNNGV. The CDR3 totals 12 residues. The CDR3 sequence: CATRRVDTEAFF. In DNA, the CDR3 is TGTGCAACGAGGAGGGTGGACACTGAAGCTTTCTTT.

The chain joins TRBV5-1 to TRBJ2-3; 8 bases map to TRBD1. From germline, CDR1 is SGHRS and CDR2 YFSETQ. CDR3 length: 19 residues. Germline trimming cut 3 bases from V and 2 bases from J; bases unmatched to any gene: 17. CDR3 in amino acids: CASSSPRDRTLRNTDTQYF. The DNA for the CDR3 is TGCGCCAGCAGCTCACCTAGGGACAGGACCCTTAGAAACACAGATACGCAGTATTTT. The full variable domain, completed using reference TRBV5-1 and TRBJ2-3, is KAGVTQTPRYLIKTRGQQVTLSCSPISGHRSVSWYQQTPGQGLQFLFEYFSETQRNKGNFPGRFSGRQFSNSRSEMNVSTLELGDSALYLCASSSPRDRTLRNTDTQYFGPGTRLTVL.